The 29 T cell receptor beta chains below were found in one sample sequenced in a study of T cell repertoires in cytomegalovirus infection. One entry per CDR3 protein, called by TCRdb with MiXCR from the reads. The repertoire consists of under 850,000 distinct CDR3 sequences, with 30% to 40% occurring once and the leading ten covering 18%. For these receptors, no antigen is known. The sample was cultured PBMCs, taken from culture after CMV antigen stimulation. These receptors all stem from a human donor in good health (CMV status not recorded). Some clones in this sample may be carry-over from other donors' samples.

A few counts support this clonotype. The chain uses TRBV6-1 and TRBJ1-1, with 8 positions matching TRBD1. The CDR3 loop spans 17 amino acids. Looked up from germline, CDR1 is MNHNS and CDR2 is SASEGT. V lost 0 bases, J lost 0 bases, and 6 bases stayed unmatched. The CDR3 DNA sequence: TGTGCCAGCAGTGAAGCTTTTTACAGGGGGATGAACACTGAAGCTTTCTTT. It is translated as CASSEAFYRGMNTEAFF.

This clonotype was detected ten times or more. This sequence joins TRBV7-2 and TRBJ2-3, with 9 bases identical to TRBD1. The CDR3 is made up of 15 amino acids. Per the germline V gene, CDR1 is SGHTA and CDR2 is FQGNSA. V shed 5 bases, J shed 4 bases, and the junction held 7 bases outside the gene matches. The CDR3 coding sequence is TGTGCCAGCAGCCCTAGGTGGACAGGGGCAGATACGCAGTATTTT. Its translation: CASSPRWTGADTQYF.

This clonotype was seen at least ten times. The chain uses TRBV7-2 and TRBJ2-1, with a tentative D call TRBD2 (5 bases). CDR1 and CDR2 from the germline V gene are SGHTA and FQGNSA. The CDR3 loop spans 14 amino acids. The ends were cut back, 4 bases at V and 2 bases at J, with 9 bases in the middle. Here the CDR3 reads CASSSRGPYNEQFF. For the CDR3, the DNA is TGTGCCAGCAGCTCCCGAGGGCCCTACAATGAGCAGTTCTTC.

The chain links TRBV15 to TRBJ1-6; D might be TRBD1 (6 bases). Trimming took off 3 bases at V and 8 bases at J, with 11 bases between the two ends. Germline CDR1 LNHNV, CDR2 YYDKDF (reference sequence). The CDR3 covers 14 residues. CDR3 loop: CATSRESGDSPLHF. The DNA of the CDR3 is TGTGCCACCAGCAGGGAATCAGGGGATTCACCCCTCCACTTT.

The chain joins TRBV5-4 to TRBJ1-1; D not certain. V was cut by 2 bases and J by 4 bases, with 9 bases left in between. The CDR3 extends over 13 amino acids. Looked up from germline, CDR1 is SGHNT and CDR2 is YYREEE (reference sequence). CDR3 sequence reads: CASSLRRTTEAFF. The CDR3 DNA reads TGTGCCAGCAGCTTAAGACGGACCACTGAAGCTTTCTTT.

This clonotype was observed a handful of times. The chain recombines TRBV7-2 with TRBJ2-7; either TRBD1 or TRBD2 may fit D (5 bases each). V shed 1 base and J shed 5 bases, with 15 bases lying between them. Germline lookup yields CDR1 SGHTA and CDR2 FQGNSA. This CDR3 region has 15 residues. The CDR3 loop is CASSLGGPGTHEQYF. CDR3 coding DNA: TGTGCCAGCAGCTTAGGGGGTCCGGGGACCCACGAGCAGTACTTC.

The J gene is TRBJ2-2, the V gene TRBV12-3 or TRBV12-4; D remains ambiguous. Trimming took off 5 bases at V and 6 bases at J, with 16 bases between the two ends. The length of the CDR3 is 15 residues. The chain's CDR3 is CASSPPTFTSGELFF. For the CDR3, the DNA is TGTGCCAGCAGTCCCCCGACCTTTACTTCCGGGGAGCTGTTTTTT.

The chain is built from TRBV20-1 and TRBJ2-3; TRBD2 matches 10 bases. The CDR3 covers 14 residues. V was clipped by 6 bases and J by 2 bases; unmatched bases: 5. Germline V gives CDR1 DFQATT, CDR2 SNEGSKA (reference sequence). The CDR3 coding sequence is TGCAGTGCAAAAGCGGGGGGGATCACAGATACGCAGTATTTT. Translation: CSAKAGGITDTQYF.

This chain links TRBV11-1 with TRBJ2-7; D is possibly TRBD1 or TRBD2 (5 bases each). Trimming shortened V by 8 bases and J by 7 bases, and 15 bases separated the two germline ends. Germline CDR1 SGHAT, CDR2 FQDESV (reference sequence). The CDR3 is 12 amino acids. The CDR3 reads CASAQGRREQYF. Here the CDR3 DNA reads TGTGCCAGCGCGCAGGGACGTCGGGAGCAGTACTTC. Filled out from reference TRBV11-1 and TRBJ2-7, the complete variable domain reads EAEVAQSPRYKITEKSQAVAFWCDPISGHATLYWYRQILGQGPELLVQFQDESVVDDSQLPKDRFSAERLKGVDSTLKIQPAELGDSAMYLCASAQGRREQYFGPGTRLTVT.

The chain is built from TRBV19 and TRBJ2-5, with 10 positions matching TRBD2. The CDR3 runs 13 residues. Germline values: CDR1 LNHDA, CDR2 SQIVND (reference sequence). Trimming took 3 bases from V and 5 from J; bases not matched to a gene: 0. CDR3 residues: CASSMGLAETQYF. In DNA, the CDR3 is TGTGCCAGTAGTATGGGACTAGCGGAGACCCAGTACTTC.

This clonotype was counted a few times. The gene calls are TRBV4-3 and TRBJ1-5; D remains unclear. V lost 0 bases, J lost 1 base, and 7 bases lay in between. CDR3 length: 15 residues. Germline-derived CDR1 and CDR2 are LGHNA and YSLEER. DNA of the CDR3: TGCGCCAGCAGCCAAGATCGCGCAAGCAATCAGCCCCAGCATTTT. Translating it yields CASSQDRASNQPQHF.

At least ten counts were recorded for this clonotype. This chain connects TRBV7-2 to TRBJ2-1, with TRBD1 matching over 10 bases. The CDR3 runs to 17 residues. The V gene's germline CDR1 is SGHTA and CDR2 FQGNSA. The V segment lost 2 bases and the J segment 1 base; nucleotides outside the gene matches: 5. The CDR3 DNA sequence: TGTGCCAGCAGCTTAAGGCAGGGACAGGGGTCCTACAATGAGCAGTTCTTC. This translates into CASSLRQGQGSYNEQFF.

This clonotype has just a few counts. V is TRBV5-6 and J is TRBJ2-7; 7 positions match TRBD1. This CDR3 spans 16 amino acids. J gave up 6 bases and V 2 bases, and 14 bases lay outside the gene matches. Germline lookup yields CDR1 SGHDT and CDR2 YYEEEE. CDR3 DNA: TGTGCCAGCAGCTTCAAAGGGACAGTCCTGCACCTCGAGCAGTACTTC. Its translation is CASSFKGTVLHLEQYF. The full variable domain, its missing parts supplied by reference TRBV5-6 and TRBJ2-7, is DAGVTQSPTHLIKTRGQQVTLRCSPKSGHDTVSWYQQALGQGPQFIFQYYEEEERQRGNFPDRFSGHQFPNYSSELNVNALLLGDSALYLCASSFKGTVLHLEQYFGPGTRLTVT.

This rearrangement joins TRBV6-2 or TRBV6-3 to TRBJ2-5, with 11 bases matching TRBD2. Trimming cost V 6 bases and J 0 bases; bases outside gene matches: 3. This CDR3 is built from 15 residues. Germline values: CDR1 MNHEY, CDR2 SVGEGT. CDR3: CASRRLAGNQETQYF. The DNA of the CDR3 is TGTGCCAGCAGACGACTAGCGGGGAACCAAGAGACCCAGTACTTC.

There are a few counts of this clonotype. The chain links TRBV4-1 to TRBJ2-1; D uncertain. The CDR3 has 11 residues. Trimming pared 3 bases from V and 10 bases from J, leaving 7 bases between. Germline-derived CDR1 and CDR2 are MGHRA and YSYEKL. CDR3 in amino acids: CASSQAREQFF. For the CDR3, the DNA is TGCGCCAGCAGCCAGGCACGCGAGCAGTTCTTC.

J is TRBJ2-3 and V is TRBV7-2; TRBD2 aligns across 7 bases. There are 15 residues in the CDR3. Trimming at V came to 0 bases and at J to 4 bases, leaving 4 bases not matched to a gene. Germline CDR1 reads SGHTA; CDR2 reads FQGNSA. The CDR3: CASSLASGVADTQYF. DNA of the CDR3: TGTGCCAGCAGCTTAGCCAGCGGGGTCGCAGATACGCAGTATTTT.

The CDR3 DNA reads TGTGCCAGTAAGGGTGGCCAGGCCCCTAGCTATGGCTACACCTTC. It codes for CASKGGQAPSYGYTF. The gene calls are TRBV19 and TRBJ1-2; D is unresolved. The V end lost 7 bases, the J end lost 4 bases, and 19 bases lay between the germline ends. The length of the CDR3 is 15 residues. Germline-derived CDR1 and CDR2 are LNHDA and SQIVND (reference sequence). The variable domain in full, with the rest retrieved from reference TRBV19 and TRBJ1-2, is DGGITQSPKYLFRKEGQNVTLSCEQNLNHDAMYWYRQDPGQGLRLIYYSQIVNDFQKGDIAEGYSVSREKKESFPLTVTSAQKNPTAFYLCASKGGQAPSYGYTFGSGTRLTVV.

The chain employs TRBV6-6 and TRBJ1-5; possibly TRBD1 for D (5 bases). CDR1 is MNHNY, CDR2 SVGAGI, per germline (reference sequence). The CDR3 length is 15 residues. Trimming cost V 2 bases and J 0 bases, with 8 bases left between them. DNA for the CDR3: TGTGCCAGCAGTTACACAGGTTATAGCAATCAGCCCCAGCATTTT. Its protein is CASSYTGYSNQPQHF.

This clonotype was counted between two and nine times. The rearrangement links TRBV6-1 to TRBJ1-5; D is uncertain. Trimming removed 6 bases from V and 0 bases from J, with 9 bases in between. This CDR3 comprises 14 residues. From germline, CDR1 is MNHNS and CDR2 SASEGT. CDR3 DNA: TGTGCCAGCAGGACCGGGAGTAGCAATCAGCCCCAGCATTTT. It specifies CASRTGSSNQPQHF.

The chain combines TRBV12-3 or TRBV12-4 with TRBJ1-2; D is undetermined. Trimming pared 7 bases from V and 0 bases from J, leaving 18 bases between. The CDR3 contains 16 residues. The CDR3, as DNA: TGTGCCAGCACCTTCGGAAGTGGGTCCACTAACTATGGCTACACCTTC. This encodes CASTFGSGSTNYGYTF.

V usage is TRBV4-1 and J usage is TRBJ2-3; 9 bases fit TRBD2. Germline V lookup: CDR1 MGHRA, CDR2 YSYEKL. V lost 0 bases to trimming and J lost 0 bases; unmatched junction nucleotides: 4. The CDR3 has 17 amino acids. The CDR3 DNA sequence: TGCGCCAGCAGCCAAGACGGCGGGGGGGAGAGCACAGATACGCAGTATTTT. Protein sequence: CASSQDGGGESTDTQYF.

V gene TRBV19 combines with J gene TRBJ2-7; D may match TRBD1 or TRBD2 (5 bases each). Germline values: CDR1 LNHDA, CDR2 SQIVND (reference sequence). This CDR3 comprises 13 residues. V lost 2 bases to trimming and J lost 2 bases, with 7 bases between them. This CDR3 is CASSIPGPYEQYF. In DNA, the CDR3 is TGTGCCAGTAGTATACCGGGGCCCTACGAGCAGTACTTC.

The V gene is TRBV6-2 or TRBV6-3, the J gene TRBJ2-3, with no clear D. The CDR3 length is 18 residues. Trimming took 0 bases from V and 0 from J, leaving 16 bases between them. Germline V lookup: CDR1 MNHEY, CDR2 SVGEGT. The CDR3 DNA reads TGTGCCAGCAGTTACTCCACGATCGGTAGACTGAGCACAGATACGCAGTATTTT. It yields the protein CASSYSTIGRLSTDTQYF.

The DNA of the CDR3 is TGTGCCAGCAGCGCGGGCAGGATCAGGGGGTACACCGGGGAGCTGTTTTTT. It is translated as CASSAGRIRGYTGELFF. The V gene is TRBV5-6, the J gene TRBJ2-2, with 7 bases that match TRBD1. The ends lost 4 bases at V and 3 bases at J; junction bases unmatched: 12. CDR1 and CDR2 (germline): SGHDT, YYEEEE. The length of the CDR3 is 17 residues.

The CDR3 DNA sequence: TGTGCCAGCAGTGAGCAAGGCGGCAGTATAGCTTTCTTT. Encoded protein: CASSEQGGSIAFF. The J gene is TRBJ1-1, the V gene TRBV25-1, with D uncertain. CDR1 and CDR2 from the germline V gene are MGHDK and SYGVNS. This CDR3 comprises 13 residues. The ends were cut back, 3 bases at V and 10 bases at J, with 15 bases in the middle.

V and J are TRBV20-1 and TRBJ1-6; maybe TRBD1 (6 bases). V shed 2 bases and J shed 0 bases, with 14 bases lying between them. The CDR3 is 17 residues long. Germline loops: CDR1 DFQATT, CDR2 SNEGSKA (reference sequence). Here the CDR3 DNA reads TGCAGTGCTAGACGCCCGGACAGTAGCTCCTATAATTCACCCCTCCACTTT. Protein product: CSARRPDSSSYNSPLHF.

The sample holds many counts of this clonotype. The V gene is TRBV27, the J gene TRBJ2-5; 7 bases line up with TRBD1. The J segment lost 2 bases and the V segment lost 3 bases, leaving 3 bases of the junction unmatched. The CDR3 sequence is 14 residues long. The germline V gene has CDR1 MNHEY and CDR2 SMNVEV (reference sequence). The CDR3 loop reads CASSFWDRQETQYF. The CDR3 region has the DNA TGTGCCAGCAGTTTTTGGGACAGACAAGAGACCCAGTACTTC.

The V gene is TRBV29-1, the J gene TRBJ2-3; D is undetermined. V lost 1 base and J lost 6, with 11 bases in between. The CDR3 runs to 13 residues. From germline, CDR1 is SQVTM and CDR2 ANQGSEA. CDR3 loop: CSVEGEGWDTQYF. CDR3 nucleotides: TGCAGCGTTGAAGGGGAAGGGTGGGATACGCAGTATTTT.

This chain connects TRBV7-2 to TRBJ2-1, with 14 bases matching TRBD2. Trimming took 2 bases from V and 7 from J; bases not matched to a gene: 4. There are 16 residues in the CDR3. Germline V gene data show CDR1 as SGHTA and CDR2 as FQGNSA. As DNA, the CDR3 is TGTGCCAGCAGCTTACGACTAGCGGGAGGGTCTAATGAGCAGTTCTTC. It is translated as CASSLRLAGGSNEQFF.